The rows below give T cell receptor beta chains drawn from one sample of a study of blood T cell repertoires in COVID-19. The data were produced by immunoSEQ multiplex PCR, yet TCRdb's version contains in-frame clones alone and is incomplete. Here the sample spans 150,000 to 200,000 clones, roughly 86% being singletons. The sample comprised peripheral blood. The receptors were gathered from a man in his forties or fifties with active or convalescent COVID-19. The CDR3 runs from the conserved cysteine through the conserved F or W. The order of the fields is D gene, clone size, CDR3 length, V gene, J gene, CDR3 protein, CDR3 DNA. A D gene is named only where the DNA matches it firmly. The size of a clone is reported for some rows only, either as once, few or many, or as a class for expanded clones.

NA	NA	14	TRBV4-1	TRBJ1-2	CASSHPTDNYGYTF	TGCGCCAGCAGCCACCCGACAGATAACTATGGCTACACCTTC
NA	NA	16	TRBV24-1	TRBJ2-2	CATSDFGKENTGELFF	TGTGCCACCAGTGATTTTGGCAAAGAGAACACCGGGGAGCTGTTTTTT
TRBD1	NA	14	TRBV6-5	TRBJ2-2	CASRWDRGSGELFF	TGTGCCAGCAGATGGGACAGGGGCTCCGGGGAGCTGTTTTTT
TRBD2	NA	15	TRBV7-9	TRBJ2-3	CASFTLAGGTDTQYF	TGTGCCAGCTTCACTCTAGCGGGCGGCACAGATACGCAGTATTTT
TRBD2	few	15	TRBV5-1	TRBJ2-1	CASSPRLAGTNEQFF	TGCGCCAGCAGCCCTCGACTAGCGGGGACCAATGAGCAGTTCTTC
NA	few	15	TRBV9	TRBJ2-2	CASSVRTSNTGELFF	TGTGCCAGCAGCGTAAGGACATCGAACACCGGGGAGCTGTTTTTT
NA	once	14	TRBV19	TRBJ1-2	CASKPYRENYGYTF	TGTGCCAGTAAACCCTACAGGGAAAACTATGGCTACACCTTC
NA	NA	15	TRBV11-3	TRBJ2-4	CASSLNGLAKNIQYF	TGTGCCAGCAGCTTAAACGGGTTAGCCAAAAACATTCAGTACTTC
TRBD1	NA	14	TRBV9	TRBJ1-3	CASSFDRGGDTIYF	TGTGCCAGCAGCTTTGACAGGGGAGGCGACACCATATATTTT
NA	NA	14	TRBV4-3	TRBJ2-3	CASSRQLLTDTQYF	TGCGCCAGCAGTAGACAACTCCTCACAGATACGCAGTATTTT
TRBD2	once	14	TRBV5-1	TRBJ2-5	CASSPTGGPETQYF	TGCGCCAGCAGCCCAACGGGGGGGCCTGAGACCCAGTACTTC
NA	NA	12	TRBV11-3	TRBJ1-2	CASSPANYGYTF	TGTGCCAGCAGCCCGGCTAACTATGGCTACACCTTC
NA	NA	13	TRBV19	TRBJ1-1	CASREDRRTEAFF	TGTGCCAGTAGGGAGGACAGAAGAACTGAAGCTTTCTTT
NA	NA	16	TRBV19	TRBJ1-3	CASIRITASSGNTIYF	TGTGCCAGTATAAGAATTACCGCCAGCTCTGGAAACACCATATATTTT
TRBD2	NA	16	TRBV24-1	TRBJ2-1	CATSDISGGFNNEQFF	TGTGCCACCAGTGATATTAGCGGGGGTTTCAACAATGAGCAGTTCTTC